Listed below are T cell receptor beta chains from one sample, sequenced in a study of blood T cell repertoires in COVID-19. TCRdb's copy holds only in-frame clones and misses some; the assay was immunoSEQ multiplex PCR. The table lists 100,000 to 130,000 clones, less than 90% of them singletons, with roughly 4.6% in the top ten. The sequenced material came from peripheral blood. Receptors originate from a human donor in a cohort sampled during active COVID-19. Both conserved end residues are part of each CDR3. The order of the fields is J gene, clone size, V gene, D gene, CDR3 DNA, CDR3 protein. D genes are given only for firm matches. Size is stated for part of the rows, as once, few or many counts, or as a class when the clone is expanded.

TRBJ2-7,.,TRBV4-3,.,TGCGCCAGCAGCCAAGAGCGACTATACTCCTACGAGCAGTACTTC,CASSQERLYSYEQYF
TRBJ2-5,.,TRBV9,TRBD2,TGTGCCAGCAGCGCCGGGACTAGCGGTCAAGAGACCCAGTACTTC,CASSAGTSGQETQYF
TRBJ2-7,once,TRBV5-1,TRBD2,TGCGCCAGCAGTATAAGCGGGAGTGAATACGAGCAGTACTTC,CASSISGSEYEQYF
TRBJ2-2,.,TRBV9,.,TGTGCCAGCAGCGCCGCCCTAAAAACAGGAAGGGTTCCCGGGGAGCTGTTTTTT,CASSAALKTGRVPGELFF
TRBJ2-3,few,TRBV7-7,.,TGTGCTAGCAGCCGCTACCCGGGATCCGCAGATACGCAGTATTTT,CASSRYPGSADTQYF
TRBJ1-4,.,TRBV30,.,TGTGCCTGGAGTTCAGGGGCGCGTGAAAAACTGTTTTTT,CAWSSGAREKLFF
TRBJ2-1,.,TRBV2,TRBD2,TGTGCCAGCAGAACCGCTAGCGGGACGCTTGGGAATGAGCAGTTCTTC,CASRTASGTLGNEQFF
TRBJ2-3,.,TRBV9,TRBD2,TGTGCCAGCAGCGTAACTAGCGGGACGCCAGATACGCAGTATTTT,CASSVTSGTPDTQYF
TRBJ2-7,.,TRBV2,.,TGTGCCAGCAGTAAAAAGGGGGGGGTTCACGAGCAGTACTTC,CASSKKGGVHEQYF
TRBJ2-5,.,TRBV29-1,TRBD2,TGCAGCGTTGGGGGGGGGTTTACAGAGACCCAGTACTTC,CSVGGGFTETQYF
TRBJ1-2,.,TRBV10-3,.,TGTGCCATCAGTCCGGGGGAAGTTGATGGCTACACCTTC,CAISPGEVDGYTF
TRBJ1-3,.,TRBV6-2/TRBV6-3,.,TGTGCCAGCAGTTACCAGGCCTCTGGAAACACCATATATTTT,CASSYQASGNTIYF
TRBJ2-1,once,TRBV7-9,.,TGTACGGGGAACAATGAGCAGTTCTTC,CTGNNEQFF
TRBJ2-2,.,TRBV6-5,.,TGTGCCAGCAGACGCTCGGGTACCACCGGGGAGCTGTTTTTT,CASRRSGTTGELFF
TRBJ2-5,.,TRBV7-2,.,TGTGCCAGCAGCTTAGCTGGCTTGCTTCAGACCCAGTACTTC,CASSLAGLLQTQYF
TRBJ2-1,few,TRBV27,TRBD2,TGTGCCAGCAGTTTAAGCCTGACTAGCGGGACAAATGAGCAGTTCTTC,CASSLSLTSGTNEQFF
TRBJ2-7,.,TRBV3-1/TRBV3-2,TRBD2,TGTGCCAGCAGCCAAGATCGGCTAGCGGGTATAGCCTACGAGCAGTACTTC,CASSQDRLAGIAYEQYF
TRBJ2-5,.,TRBV7-2,TRBD2,TGTGCCAGCACTCCTCAGCGGCTAGCGGGAGTAGAGACCCAGTACTTC,CASTPQRLAGVETQYF
TRBJ2-1,.,TRBV11-2,TRBD2,TGTGCCAGCAGCCAACGGTTAGGGACTAGCGAGAATGAGCAGTTCTTC,CASSQRLGTSENEQFF
TRBJ2-2,once,TRBV5-4,TRBD1,TGTGCCAGCAGCCACAGGGGGCGCCTAGGGGAGCTGTTTTTT,CASSHRGRLGELFF
TRBJ2-3,.,TRBV15,TRBD1,TGTGCCACCAGCATAGAGACAGGGAACACAGATACGCAGTATTTT,CATSIETGNTDTQYF
TRBJ2-1,.,TRBV7-2,TRBD1,TGTGCCAGCAGCTTAGCTGCCGGGACAGTACAAAATGAGCAGTTCTTC,CASSLAAGTVQNEQFF